This T cell receptor (beta chain) emerged from a study of T-cell reconstitution after alpha-beta-depleted transplantation in children. Study-level results: Reportedly, roughly two months post-transplant, alpha-beta T cells arose from several hundred expanded graft clones.

Trimming cost V 1 base and J 4 bases, with 12 bases left between them. The germline V gene encodes CDR1 MGHRA and CDR2 YSYEKL. The CDR3 extends over 15 amino acids. Worth noting for this clonotype: Its antigen is not identified.

It was with unique molecular identifiers that the TCRbeta library was prepared. TCRdb analysed the PCR reads with MiXCR anew, one entry per CDR3 protein. Of around 420,000 distinct CDR3 sequences detected, roughly 15% appear once; the ten largest clones hold around 30%. Here the sequenced sample was PBMCs, mostly from graft donor cells, taken 360 days after TCRalphabeta/CD19-depleted stem cell transplant. The chain couples TRBV4-1 to TRBJ2-3, with D unclear. The TCR sequence derives from a boy younger than two who had a stem cell transplant for Wiskott-Aldrich syndrome, so the T cells may come from the graft donor. The chain's CDR3 is CASSQASINPDTQYF. CDR3 DNA: TGCGCCAGCAGCCAAGCTAGTATCAATCCAGATACGCAGTATTTT.